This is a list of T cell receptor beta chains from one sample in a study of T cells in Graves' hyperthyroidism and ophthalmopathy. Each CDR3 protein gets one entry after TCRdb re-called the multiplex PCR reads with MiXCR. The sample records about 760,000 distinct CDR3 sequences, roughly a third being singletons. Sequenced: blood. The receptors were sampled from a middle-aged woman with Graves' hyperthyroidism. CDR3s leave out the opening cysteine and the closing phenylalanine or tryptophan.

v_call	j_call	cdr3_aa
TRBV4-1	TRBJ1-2	ASSQDHGTGLPYGYT
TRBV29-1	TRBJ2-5	SVEGQALQETQY
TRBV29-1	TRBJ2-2	SATNGTSGRVGLF
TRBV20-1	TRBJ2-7	SARVRDGSSYEQY
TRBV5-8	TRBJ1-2	ASSFYPNYGYT
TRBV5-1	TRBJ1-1	ASNINLGDTEAF
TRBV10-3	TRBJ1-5	AISEIGGNQPQH
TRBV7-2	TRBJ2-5	ASSFYTAAQY
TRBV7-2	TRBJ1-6	ASSMTGGGSYNSPLH
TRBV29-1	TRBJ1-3	SVEGGREGGNTIY
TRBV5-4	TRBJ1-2	ASSEKGQGNYGYT
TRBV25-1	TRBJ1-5	ASSEGGCSNQPQH
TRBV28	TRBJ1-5	ASSLLQSSYSNQPQH
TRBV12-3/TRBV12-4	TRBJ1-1	ASSPTRQGWNTEAF
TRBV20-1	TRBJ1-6	NARALQGESPLH
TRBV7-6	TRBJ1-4	ASSLEDREVEKLF
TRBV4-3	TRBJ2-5	ASSQEKGVGTQY
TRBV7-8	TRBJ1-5	ASSITVGNQPQH
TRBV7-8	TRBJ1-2	ASSLVPGLYGYT
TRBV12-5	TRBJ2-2	ASGSSQFRDGVPGELF
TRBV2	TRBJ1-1	ASSERGRDTEAF
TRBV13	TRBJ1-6	ASSLGTYNSPLH
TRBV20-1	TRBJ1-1	AWSVPPGGENTEAF
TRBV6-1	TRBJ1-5	ASSQGGGQPQH
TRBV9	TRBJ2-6	ASSVQGTGANVLT
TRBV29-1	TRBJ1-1	SVGESLDTEAF
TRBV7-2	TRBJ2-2	ASSQPFGVVANTGELF
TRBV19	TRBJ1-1	ASSLDREGEAF
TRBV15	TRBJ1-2	ATSSKGYYGYT
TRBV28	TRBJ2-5	ASSLSGYRQETQY
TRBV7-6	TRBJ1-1	ASSLDWDGNTEAF
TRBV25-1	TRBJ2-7	ASSEYGGPLKQY
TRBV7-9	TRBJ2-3	ASSLEGGSTDTQY
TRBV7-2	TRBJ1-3	ASSQDPSSSGNTIY